A selection of T cell receptor beta chains follows, all from one sample in a study of blood T cell repertoires in COVID-19. Clones were sequenced by immunoSEQ multiplex PCR, and TCRdb holds only the in-frame ones, with some missing. The table includes tens of thousands of clones, roughly 84% detected once. The specimen sequenced was peripheral blood. These receptors came from a man of 80 years or more with active COVID-19. Both conserved end residues are part of each CDR3. Fields, in order: J gene, V gene, CDR3 protein.

>TRBJ2-3|TRBV9
CASSARTSGTTDTQYF
>TRBJ2-3|TRBV15
CATSPRGTGGADTQYF
>TRBJ2-7|TRBV21-1
CASSAQEVGPGGSYEQYF
>TRBJ2-5|TRBV28
CASRIPGQIETQYF
>TRBJ1-6|TRBV3-1/TRBV3-2
CASSRPSGQGRHSPLHF
>TRBJ2-7|TRBV9
CASSVQGTYEQYF
>TRBJ2-3|TRBV10-3
CAISGTSGRAGARTDTQYF
>TRBJ2-2|TRBV12-3/TRBV12-4
CASSLGLTGELFF
>TRBJ2-7|TRBV4-1
CASRPGLAGLNYEQYF
>TRBJ1-5|TRBV18
CASSPGASNQPQHF
>TRBJ2-1|TRBV6-2/TRBV6-3
CASSFPNDNEQFF
>TRBJ2-7|TRBV5-1
CASSKLGGTNLEQYF
>TRBJ2-1|TRBV7-2
CASSLFQGARNEQFF
>TRBJ2-7|TRBV4-3
CASSRGGGNYEQYF
>TRBJ2-7|TRBV24-1
CATSDSAGTGNYEQYF
>TRBJ1-1|TRBV20-1
CSARDPQGAFF